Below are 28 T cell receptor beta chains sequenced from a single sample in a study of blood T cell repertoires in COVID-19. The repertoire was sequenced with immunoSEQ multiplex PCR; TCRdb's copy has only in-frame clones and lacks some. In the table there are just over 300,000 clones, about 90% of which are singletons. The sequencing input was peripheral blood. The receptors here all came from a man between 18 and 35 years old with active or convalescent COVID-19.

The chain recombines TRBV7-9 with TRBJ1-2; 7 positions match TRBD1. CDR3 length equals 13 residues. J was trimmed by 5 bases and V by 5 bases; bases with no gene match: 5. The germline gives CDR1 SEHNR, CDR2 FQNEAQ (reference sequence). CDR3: CASSPTGSYGYTF. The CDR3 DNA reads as TGTGCCAGCAGCCCGACAGGGTCTTATGGCTACACCTTC.

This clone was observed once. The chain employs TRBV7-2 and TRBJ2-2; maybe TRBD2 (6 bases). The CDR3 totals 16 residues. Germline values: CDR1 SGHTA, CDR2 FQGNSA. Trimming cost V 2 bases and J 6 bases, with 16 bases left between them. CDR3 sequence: CASSLMEGLEPGELFF. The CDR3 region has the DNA TGTGCCAGCAGCTTAATGGAGGGGTTGGAACCCGGGGAGCTGTTTTTT.

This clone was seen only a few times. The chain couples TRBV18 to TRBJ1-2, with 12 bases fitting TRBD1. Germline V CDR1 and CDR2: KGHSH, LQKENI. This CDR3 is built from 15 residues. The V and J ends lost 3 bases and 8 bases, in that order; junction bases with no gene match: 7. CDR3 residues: CASSPTGTGGPGYTF. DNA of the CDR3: TGTGCCAGCTCACCTACCGGGACAGGGGGCCCCGGCTACACCTTC.

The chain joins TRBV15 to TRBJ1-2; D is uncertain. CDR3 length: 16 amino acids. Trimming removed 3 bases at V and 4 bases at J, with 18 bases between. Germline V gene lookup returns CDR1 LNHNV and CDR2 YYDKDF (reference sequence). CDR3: CATSSHGGIRFYGYTF. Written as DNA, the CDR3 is TGTGCCACCAGCAGCCATGGCGGGATCCGCTTCTATGGCTACACCTTC.

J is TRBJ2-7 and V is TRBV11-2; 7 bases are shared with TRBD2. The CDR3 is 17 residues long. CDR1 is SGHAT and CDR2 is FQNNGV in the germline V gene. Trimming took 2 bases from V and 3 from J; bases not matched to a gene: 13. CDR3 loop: CASSLTRLASSRYEQYF. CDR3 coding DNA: TGTGCCAGCAGCTTAACCCGACTAGCATCGAGCCGCTACGAGCAGTACTTC.

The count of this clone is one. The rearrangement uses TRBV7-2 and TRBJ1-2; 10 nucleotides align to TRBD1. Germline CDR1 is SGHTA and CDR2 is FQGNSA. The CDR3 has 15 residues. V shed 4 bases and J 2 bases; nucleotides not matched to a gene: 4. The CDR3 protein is CASSYPGQGNYGYTF. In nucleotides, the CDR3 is TGTGCCAGCAGCTACCCGGGACAGGGGAACTATGGCTACACCTTC.

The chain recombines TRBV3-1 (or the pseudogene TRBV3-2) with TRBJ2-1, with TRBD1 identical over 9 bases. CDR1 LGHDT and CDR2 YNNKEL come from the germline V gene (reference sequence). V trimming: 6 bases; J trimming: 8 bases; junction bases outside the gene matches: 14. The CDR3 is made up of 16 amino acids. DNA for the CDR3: TGTGCCAGCAGTCTCCTTCGGGACAGGGCTTTTTATGAGCAGTTCTTC. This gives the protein CASSLLRDRAFYEQFF.

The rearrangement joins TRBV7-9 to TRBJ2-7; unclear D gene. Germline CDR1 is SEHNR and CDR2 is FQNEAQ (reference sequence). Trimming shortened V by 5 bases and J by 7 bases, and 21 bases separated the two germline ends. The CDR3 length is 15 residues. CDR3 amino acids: CASSDLTSWVEEQYF. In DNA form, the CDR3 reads TGTGCCAGCAGCGACTTAACATCCTGGGTGGAGGAGCAGTACTTC.

The CDR3 coding sequence is TGTGCCAGCAGCGCCCAAGGGGGATTCACTGAAGCTTTCTTT. Translating it yields CASSAQGGFTEAFF. The rearrangement links TRBV9 to TRBJ1-1; TRBD1 might be the D (6 bases). Per the germline V gene, CDR1 is SGDLS and CDR2 is YYNGEE. The V and J ends lost 3 bases and 4 bases respectively, with 13 bases between them. The CDR3 is made up of 14 amino acids.

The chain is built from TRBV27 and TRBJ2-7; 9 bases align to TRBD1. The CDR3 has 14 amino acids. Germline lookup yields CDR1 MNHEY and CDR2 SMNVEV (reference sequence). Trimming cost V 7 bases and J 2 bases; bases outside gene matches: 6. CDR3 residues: CASTLGTGPYEQYF. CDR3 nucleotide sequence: TGTGCCAGCACCCTCGGGACAGGGCCCTACGAGCAGTACTTC.

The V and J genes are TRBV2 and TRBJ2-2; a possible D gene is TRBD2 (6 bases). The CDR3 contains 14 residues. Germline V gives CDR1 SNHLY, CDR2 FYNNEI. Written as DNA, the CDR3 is TGTGCTTCACGCCCGGGGGAGTACACCGGGGAGCTGTTTTTT. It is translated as CASRPGEYTGELFF.

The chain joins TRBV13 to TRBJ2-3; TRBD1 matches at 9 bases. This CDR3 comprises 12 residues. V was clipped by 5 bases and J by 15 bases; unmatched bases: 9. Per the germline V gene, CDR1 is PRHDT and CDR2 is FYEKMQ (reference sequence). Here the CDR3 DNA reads TGTGCCAGCAGCCCTGGGACAGGGCGGAGATATTTT. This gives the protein CASSPGTGRRYF. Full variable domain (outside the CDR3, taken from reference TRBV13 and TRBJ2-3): AAGVIQSPRHLIKEKRETATLKCYPIPRHDTVYWYQQGPGQDPQFLISFYEKMQSDKGSIPDRFSAQQFSDYHSELNMSSLELGDSALYFCASSPGTGRRYFGPGTRLTVL.

This chain's CDR3 is CASSFPSNYGYTF. The CDR3 region has the DNA TGTGCCAGCAGCTTCCCGTCTAACTATGGCTACACCTTC. The chain combines TRBV5-5 with TRBJ1-2; D not certain. Germline CDR1 and CDR2: SGHKS and YYEKEE (reference sequence). V shed 2 bases and J shed 0 bases, with 5 bases lying between them. This CDR3 has 13 amino acids.

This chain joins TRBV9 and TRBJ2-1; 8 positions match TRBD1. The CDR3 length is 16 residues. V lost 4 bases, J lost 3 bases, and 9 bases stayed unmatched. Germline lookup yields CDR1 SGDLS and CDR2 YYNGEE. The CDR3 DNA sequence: TGTGCCAGCAGCCCACCGGACAGGGCAGACTACAATGAGCAGTTCTTC. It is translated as CASSPPDRADYNEQFF.

CDR3 residues: CASSLSGGLADYNEQFF. CDR3 coding DNA: TGCGCCAGCAGCCTTTCCGGGGGACTAGCGGATTACAATGAGCAGTTCTTC. The gene calls are TRBV4-1 and TRBJ2-1; the match to TRBD2 covers 11 bases. V was pared by 4 bases and J by 4 bases, with 9 bases of the junction left unmatched. Germline CDR1 MGHRA, CDR2 YSYEKL. The CDR3 spans 17 residues.

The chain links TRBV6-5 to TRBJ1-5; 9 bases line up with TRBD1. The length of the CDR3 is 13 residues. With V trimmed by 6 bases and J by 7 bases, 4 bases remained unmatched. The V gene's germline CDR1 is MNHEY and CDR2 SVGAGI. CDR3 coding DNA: TGTGCCAGCAGCAGGACAGGGGACCAGCCCCAGCATTTT. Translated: CASSRTGDQPQHF.

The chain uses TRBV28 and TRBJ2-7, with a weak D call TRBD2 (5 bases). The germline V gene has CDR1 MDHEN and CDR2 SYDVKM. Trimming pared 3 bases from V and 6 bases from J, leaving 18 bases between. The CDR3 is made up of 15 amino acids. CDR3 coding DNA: TGTGCCAGCAGTTTTCCAGCAGATCGGGGTGTCGAGCAGTACTTC. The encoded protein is CASSFPADRGVEQYF.

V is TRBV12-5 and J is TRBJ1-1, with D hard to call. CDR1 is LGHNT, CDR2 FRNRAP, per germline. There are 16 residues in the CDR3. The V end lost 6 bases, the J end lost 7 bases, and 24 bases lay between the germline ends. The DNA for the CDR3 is TGTGCTAGTGGCCGAATCCTCGTTGCGGGCATCGGTGAAGCTTTCTTT. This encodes CASGRILVAGIGEAFF.

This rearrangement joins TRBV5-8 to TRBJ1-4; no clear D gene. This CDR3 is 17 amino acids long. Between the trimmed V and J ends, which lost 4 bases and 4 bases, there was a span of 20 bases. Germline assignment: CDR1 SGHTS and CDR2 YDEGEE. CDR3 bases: TGTGCCAGCAGCCCCTACGGCCGGCGCCTAGTTAATGAAAAACTGTTTTTT. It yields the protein CASSPYGRRLVNEKLFF.

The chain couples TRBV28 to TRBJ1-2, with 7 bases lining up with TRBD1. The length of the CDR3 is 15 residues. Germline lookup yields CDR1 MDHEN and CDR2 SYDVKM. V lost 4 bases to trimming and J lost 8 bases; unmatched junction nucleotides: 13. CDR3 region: CASSSLGQDRMGYTF. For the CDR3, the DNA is TGTGCCAGCAGTTCCCTCGGACAGGACCGGATGGGCTACACCTTC.

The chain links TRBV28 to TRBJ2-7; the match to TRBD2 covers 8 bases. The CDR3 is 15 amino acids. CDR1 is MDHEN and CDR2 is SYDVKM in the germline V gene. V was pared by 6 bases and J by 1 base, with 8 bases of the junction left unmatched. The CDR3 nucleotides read TGTGCCAGCAGCCCTAGCGGGTTGACATCCTACGAGCAGTACTTC. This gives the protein CASSPSGLTSYEQYF. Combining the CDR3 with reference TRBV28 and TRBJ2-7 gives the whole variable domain DVKVTQSSRYLVKRTGEKVFLECVQDMDHENMFWYRQDPGLGLRLIYFSYDVKMKEKGDIPEGYSVSREKKERFSLILESASTNQTSMYLCASSPSGLTSYEQYFGPGTRLTVT.

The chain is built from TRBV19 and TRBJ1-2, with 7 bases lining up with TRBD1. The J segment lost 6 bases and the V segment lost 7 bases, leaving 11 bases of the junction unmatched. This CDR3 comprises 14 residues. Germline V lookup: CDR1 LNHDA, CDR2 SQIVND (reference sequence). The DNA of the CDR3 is TGTGCCAGTAAACGATGGACAGGCCCTAATGGCTACACCTTC. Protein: CASKRWTGPNGYTF.

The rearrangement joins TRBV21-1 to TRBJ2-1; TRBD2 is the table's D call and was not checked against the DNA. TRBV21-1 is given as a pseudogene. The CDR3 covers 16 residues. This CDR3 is CASSPPPDLGVCEQFF. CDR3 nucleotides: TGTGCCAGCAGCCCCCCCCCGGACTTGGGAGTCTGTGAGCAGTTCTTC.

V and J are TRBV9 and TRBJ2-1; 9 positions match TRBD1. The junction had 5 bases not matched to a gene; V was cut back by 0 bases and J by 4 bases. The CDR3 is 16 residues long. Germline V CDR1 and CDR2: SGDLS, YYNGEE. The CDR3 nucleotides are TGTGCCAGCAGCGTAGGCGGGACAGGGTTTTACAATGAGCAGTTCTTC. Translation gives CASSVGGTGFYNEQFF.

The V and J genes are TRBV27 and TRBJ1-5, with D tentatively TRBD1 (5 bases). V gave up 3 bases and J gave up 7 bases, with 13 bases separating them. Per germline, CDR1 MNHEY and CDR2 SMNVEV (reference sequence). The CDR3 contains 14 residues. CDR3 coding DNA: TGTGCCAGCAGTTTTCAGGCAGGGCGGCAGCCCCAGCATTTT. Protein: CASSFQAGRQPQHF.

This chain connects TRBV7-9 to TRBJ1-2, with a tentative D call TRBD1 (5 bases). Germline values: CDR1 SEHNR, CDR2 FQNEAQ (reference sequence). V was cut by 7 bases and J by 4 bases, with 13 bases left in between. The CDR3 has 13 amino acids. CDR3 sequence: CASTSGGPYGYTF. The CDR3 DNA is TGTGCCAGCACCTCGGGGGGACCCTATGGCTACACCTTC. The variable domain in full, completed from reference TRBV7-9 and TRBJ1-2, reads DTGVSQNPRHKITKRGQNVTFRCDPISEHNRLYWYRQTLGQGPEFLTYFQNEAQLEKSRLLSDRFSAERPKGSFSTLEIQRTEQGDSAMYLCASTSGGPYGYTFGSGTRLTVV.

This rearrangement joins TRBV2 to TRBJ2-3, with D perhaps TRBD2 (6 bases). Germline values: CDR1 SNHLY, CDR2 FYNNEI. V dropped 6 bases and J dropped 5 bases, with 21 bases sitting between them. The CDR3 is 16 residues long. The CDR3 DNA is TGTGCCAGCAGCAGAGACCGCCCGGGAGCGGGAGATACGCAGTATTTT. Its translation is CASSRDRPGAGDTQYF.

CDR3 DNA: TGTGCCAGCAGCATTCGACAGGGTTCCCAAGAGACCCAGTACTTC. This sequence encodes CASSIRQGSQETQYF. This chain connects TRBV7-6 to TRBJ2-5; 7 bases align to TRBD1. Germline CDR1 SGHVS, CDR2 FNYEAQ. The CDR3 length is 15 residues. After removal of 5 bases from V and 1 base from J, the junction contained 7 bases not matched to a gene.